At least ten counts were recorded for the clone carrying this T cell receptor (beta chain). Selection for sequencing was limited to patients who had shown CD8+CD57+ cell expansion by flow cytometry. Sampling of blood occurred while the patients had still received no therapy. Looked up from germline, CDR1 is ENHRY and CDR2 is SYGVKD. J gave up 9 bases and V 5 bases, and 9 bases lay outside the gene matches. CDR3 size: 16 residues. The data were taken from a study of CD8+CD57+ T cells in acquired aplastic anemia. Study-level information: Isolated CD4+ and CD8+ cells, once sorted, yielded DNA averaging around 3.1 ug.

Genomic DNA, serving as template, underwent TCR beta VDJ and CDR3 profiling. Each CDR3 protein gets one entry after TCRdb re-called the reads with MiXCR. The sample carries 450,000 to 550,000 distinct CDR3 sequences, about a third recorded once. The chain links TRBV10-3 to TRBJ2-1; 14 nucleotides agree with TRBD2. The sample was sorted CD4+, CD8+, or CD8+CD57+ T cells (not recorded which) from PBMCs. This receptor was obtained from a human donor with aplastic anemia. The CDR3 is CAISPATSGGASEQFF. Written as DNA, the CDR3 is TGTGCCATCAGTCCTGCGACTAGCGGGGGGGCCAGTGAGCAGTTCTTC.